The rows below give T cell receptor beta chains drawn from one sample of a study of tumor-infiltrating lymphocytes in oesophageal squamous cell carcinoma. One entry per CDR3 protein, called by TCRdb with MiXCR from the PCR reads. The data hold 9,500 or so distinct CDR3 sequences, with over 50% observed a single time. Material for sequencing was esophageal tumor tissue. Every receptor here comes from a male donor with esophageal squamous cell carcinoma. Both conserved end residues are trimmed from each CDR3. The order of the fields is CDR3 protein, D gene, clone size, V gene. D genes are given only for firm matches. A row's size may be missing; if present it is once, few, many or a size class.

ASSFYADTQY	NA	few	TRBV7-3
ASSPFQREGPNEQY	TRBD2	NA	TRBV25-1
ASSPGGPYEQY	NA	NA	TRBV7-2
AISPGTGPRETQY	TRBD1	NA	TRBV10-3
ASSSTSGPQGTQY	TRBD2	few	TRBV7-9
ASRSGFRTDTQY	NA	medium-sized	TRBV12-3/TRBV12-4
ASSLESGHFTDTQY	NA	NA	TRBV7-3
ATSDGTAYNEQF	TRBD1	medium-sized	TRBV24-1
ASSPQGFSGANVLT	NA	NA	TRBV7-3
ATSDPQPGQSTDTQY	TRBD1	few	TRBV24-1
ASSSDSYEQY	NA	NA	TRBV6-1
ASTLGWTARETQF	NA	NA	TRBV11-2
AMGQGAYEQY	TRBD1	NA	TRBV6-1
ASSLVGKGEQY	NA	NA	TRBV7-9
ASSPANRGLPGYGYT	TRBD1	NA	TRBV7-9
ASSLGRQVATNEKLF	NA	NA	TRBV7-4
ASSLVYPGPVTDTQY	NA	NA	TRBV7-2
ASSKNGKAKNIQF	NA	NA	TRBV7-3
ATSDWTLNYGYT	NA	NA	TRBV24-1
ASSLVLTHLDNEQF	NA	NA	TRBV7-9
ASSFDQDTQY	NA	NA	TRBV7-3
ASSLSGTLETQY	NA	NA	TRBV7-6
ASSLEGAKNIQY	NA	NA	TRBV7-6
ASSQTLSNPLNEQY	NA	once	TRBV7-2
ASSPIRDRGTDTQY	TRBD1	once	TRBV5-3
ASSRTGLGETQY	TRBD1	NA	TRBV12-3/TRBV12-4
ASSLFPGGTDEQF	TRBD2	NA	TRBV7-3
ASSLRNPGISGANVLT	NA	NA	TRBV11-2
ASSLVRGDTGELF	NA	NA	TRBV12-3/TRBV12-4
ASRGTGTSGTTPQY	TRBD2	few	TRBV12-3/TRBV12-4
ASSLASGGTYEQY	TRBD2	NA	TRBV7-2
ASSLGLADQETQY	TRBD2	NA	TRBV28
ASSQGQVGRETQY	NA	NA	TRBV28
ASTAGDRRETQY	TRBD1	NA	TRBV6-6
ASSLDDSGATVLT	NA	NA	TRBV11-2
ASSFLAGVFDTQY	TRBD2	NA	TRBV7-8
ASSGTSGGAGLTDTQY	TRBD2	NA	TRBV12-3/TRBV12-4
ASSRSGSISSPLH	NA	few	TRBV7-2
ASSLNPGQVGNQPQH	TRBD1	NA	TRBV7-8
ASSLRTGGTEAF	NA	once	TRBV6-5
ASSLVTSPYNEQY	NA	NA	TRBV7-8
ASSSGLAGAISEQY	TRBD2	NA	TRBV7-2
ASSLYRLAGSSEAGEQY	TRBD2	NA	TRBV11-2
ASSEMRGDASKQF	NA	NA	TRBV2
ASSLTGPNEKLF	NA	NA	TRBV7-2
ASSLSVAAPYNEQF	NA	NA	TRBV27